This T cell receptor beta chain was retrieved from a study of monozygotic twins with inflammatory bowel disease (dated by TCRdb to between 2019 and 2020). General notes on the study: The full study comprised around 28 monozygotic twin pairs: nine German pairs (four IBD-concordant, five IBD-discordant) and 19 IBD-discordant Danish pairs. Each individual had, on average, about 151 000 unique TCRalpha sequences and 181 000 unique TCRbeta sequences available for analysis. Disease-associated traits were sought mainly through comparisons between IBD patients and their genetically identical healthy co-twins within discordant pairs. What the study reported, not specific to this receptor: Different T cell subtypes could not be distinguished in the analysis. Compared with healthy twins, IBD patients had fewer clonotypes in common with other individuals, a difference most pronounced in patients showing signs of disease activity. Repertoire similarity did not differ between concordant and discordant twins, which could be due to limited statistical power. The results gave no support for a single strong signal or clonotype linked to IBD. Differing immunosuppressive treatments among patients may have added background noise and inter-individual variability to the repertoires. TCRbeta repertoire diversity, by inverse Simpson index, was decreased in IBD patients compared with their healthy co-twins.

About this clonotype: There is no known antigen for this receptor.

Library creation used 5' RACE. Preparation of each TCR library used approximately 3,500 ng of total RNA. For each sample, cDNA was synthesized in eight separate reactions using SMARTScribe reverse transcriptase. During cDNA synthesis, unique molecular identifiers containing a 6-nucleotide sample barcode were introduced by template switching. Amplification of TCRalpha and TCRbeta cDNA involved two nested PCRs of around 16 and 10 cycles, and each PCR was followed by bead purification. Before amplification, the cDNA was treated with uracil DNA-glycosylase and purified using the QIAquick PCR purification kit. The second PCR added Illumina TruSeq-compatible adapters along with sample-specific barcodes. TapeStation and Qubit were used to check library quality and concentration, and 5 to 5.5 ng of each library was pooled. Sequencing of the pooled libraries was done on an Illumina HiSeq2500 single-index Rapid Run using custom sequencing primers and 2 x 100 bp reads. The original methods were these. PCR and sequencing errors were corrected by UMI-based consensus assembly using MiGEC version 1.2.6. MiXCR version 2.1.1 was used to carry out V(D)J alignment, clonotype assembly and CDR3 extraction. To normalise gene usage, clonotype sharing and MAIT/NKT TCR abundance, the analysis used the top 1000, 10 000 and 20 000 clonotypes per sample. Diversity was computed as the inverse Simpson index with the vegan R package after downsampling to 27 000 UMIs. Statistical testing used paired Mann-Whitney U tests on the discordant twin pairs and applied Benjamini-Hochberg correction for multiple testing. TCRdb reprocessed the reads, reporting each CDR3 protein sequence once and no DNA. TCRdb's processing, not the authors', yielded these V and J calls. The sample table on file contains around 400,000 distinct CDR3 sequences. The top ten hold approximately 2.3% of the sample.

From each donor, an approximately 2.4 ml peripheral blood sample was collected into PAXgene tubes and kept at -80 degrees C. Total RNA was isolated from whole blood with the PAXgene blood miRNA kit on an automated QIAcube, without T cell sorting. Peripheral blood from monozygotic twin pairs, either concordant or discordant for inflammatory bowel disease, underwent deep TCRalpha and TCRbeta repertoire profiling that used unique molecular barcoding. Smoking habits were recorded for all twin pairs, with individuals classified as current, former or never smokers. The CDR3 spans 17 residues, from the cysteine through the phenylalanine. The DNA sequence is not available. CDR1 and CDR2, per the germline V gene, are SGHTA and FQGNSA.

Sequencing was performed on blood. The clonotype was recovered from a human donor with ulcerative colitis or Crohn's disease, or a healthy co-twin of an affected twin (not recorded which). The rearrangement combines TRBV7-2 with TRBJ1-6; TCRdb's D gene call, TRBD1, goes unchecked for lack of DNA. The CDR3 protein: CASSSSRIRGKDSPLHF.